The rows below give T cell receptor beta chains drawn from one sample of a study of shared clonotypes between healthy human individuals. Sequencing was performed with immunoSEQ multiplex PCR; in TCRdb, only in-frame clones are kept and a portion is missing. The sample contains some 2.1 million clones, about 95% of which appear only once. Sequencing was carried out using naive CD8+ T cells sorted from blood. The receptor source for this set is a man younger than 35 in good health. The CDR3 runs from the conserved cysteine through the conserved F or W. Fields, in order: CDR3 DNA, CDR3 protein, J gene, D gene, V gene, clone size. The D gene is left open where the match is weak. A clone size is listed for some rows: how often the clone was seen (once, few, many), or a class if it is expanded.

cdr3_nt: TGTGCCAGCAGCCACCCCGCGGCTTTCTTT; cdr3_aa: CASSHPAAFF; j_call: TRBJ1-1; d_call: -; v_call: TRBV6-1; clone_size: -
cdr3_nt: TGTGCCAGTAGTTTTTCAGTGGCCTCAGAAGGCCCGGTTGAGCAGTTCTTC; cdr3_aa: CASSFSVASEGPVEQFF; j_call: TRBJ2-1; d_call: -; v_call: TRBV19; clone_size: -
cdr3_nt: TGTGCCAGCAGTGAAGAAGGACTAGGAAGCTACGAGCAGTACTTC; cdr3_aa: CASSEEGLGSYEQYF; j_call: TRBJ2-7; d_call: TRBD2; v_call: TRBV6-1; clone_size: few
cdr3_nt: TGCGCCAGCAGCCAAGATGCAGGGTGGAACACCATATATTTT; cdr3_aa: CASSQDAGWNTIYF; j_call: TRBJ1-3; d_call: -; v_call: TRBV4-1; clone_size: -
cdr3_nt: TGCGCCAGCAGTACGTGGGTAGCTGGGAAAGAGACCCAGTACTTC; cdr3_aa: CASSTWVAGKETQYF; j_call: TRBJ2-5; d_call: -; v_call: TRBV10-1; clone_size: -
cdr3_nt: TGTGCCAGCAGTCCACAAAACCCCAATTCACCCCTCCACTTT; cdr3_aa: CASSPQNPNSPLHF; j_call: TRBJ1-6; d_call: -; v_call: TRBV27; clone_size: -
cdr3_nt: TGTGCCAGCAGTGAAGTGGCGGGGAGCTCCTACAATGAGCAGTTCTTC; cdr3_aa: CASSEVAGSSYNEQFF; j_call: TRBJ2-1; d_call: -; v_call: TRBV2; clone_size: -
cdr3_nt: TGTGCCAGCAGTGCCCCCGGGACCGAAAACATTCAGTACTTC; cdr3_aa: CASSAPGTENIQYF; j_call: TRBJ2-4; d_call: -; v_call: TRBV2; clone_size: -
cdr3_nt: TGCGCCAGCAGCTTACGGGACTATGGCTATGGCTACACCTTC; cdr3_aa: CASSLRDYGYGYTF; j_call: TRBJ1-2; d_call: -; v_call: TRBV4-1; clone_size: -
cdr3_nt: TGTGCCAGCAGCTTAGAGGGGGCTAGCGGGAGTCATGAAGATACGCAGTATTTT; cdr3_aa: CASSLEGASGSHEDTQYF; j_call: TRBJ2-3; d_call: TRBD2; v_call: TRBV7-9; clone_size: -
cdr3_nt: TGTGCCAGCAGCGTGGGGCATTGGGGCTACGAGCAGTACTTC; cdr3_aa: CASSVGHWGYEQYF; j_call: TRBJ2-7; d_call: -; v_call: TRBV9; clone_size: -
cdr3_nt: TGTGCCAGCAGCTTGGACCTGGAGCAGGGACTGGGAGAGACCCAGTACTTC; cdr3_aa: CASSLDLEQGLGETQYF; j_call: TRBJ2-5; d_call: -; v_call: TRBV5-6; clone_size: -
cdr3_nt: TGCGCCAGCAGCTTAGACAGGGGACGGCGCGATGAGCAGTTCTTC; cdr3_aa: CASSLDRGRRDEQFF; j_call: TRBJ2-1; d_call: TRBD1; v_call: TRBV5-1; clone_size: -
cdr3_nt: TGTGCCAGCAGCCCCAGGGAAGGGACAGCGTTCTCCCAAGAGACCCAGTACTTC; cdr3_aa: CASSPREGTAFSQETQYF; j_call: TRBJ2-5; d_call: TRBD1; v_call: TRBV7-9; clone_size: -
cdr3_nt: TGCGCCAGCAGCCAAGGGACCGATTCAGCCTACGAGCAGTACTTC; cdr3_aa: CASSQGTDSAYEQYF; j_call: TRBJ2-7; d_call: -; v_call: TRBV4-1; clone_size: -
cdr3_nt: TGTGCCATAACAGGGGCTATGAACACTGAAGCTTTCTTT; cdr3_aa: CAITGAMNTEAFF; j_call: TRBJ1-1; d_call: TRBD1; v_call: TRBV2; clone_size: -
cdr3_nt: TGTGCCAGCAGCGGAAACAGGGAAGCCTACGAGCAGTACTTC; cdr3_aa: CASSGNREAYEQYF; j_call: TRBJ2-7; d_call: -; v_call: TRBV9; clone_size: -
cdr3_nt: TGTGCCAGCAGCGGCCTATTGGGGGAGTTACTCGAGCAGTACTTC; cdr3_aa: CASSGLLGELLEQYF; j_call: TRBJ2-7; d_call: -; v_call: TRBV5-6; clone_size: -
cdr3_nt: TGTGCCAGCAGTGAACGGACAGGGGACTCCTACGAGCAGTACTTC; cdr3_aa: CASSERTGDSYEQYF; j_call: TRBJ2-7; d_call: TRBD1; v_call: TRBV6-1; clone_size: -
cdr3_nt: TGCAGCGTTGGAGCTCGGGGATCTAGCACAGATACGCAGTATTTT; cdr3_aa: CSVGARGSSTDTQYF; j_call: TRBJ2-3; d_call: -; v_call: TRBV29-1; clone_size: -
cdr3_nt: TGTGCCAGCTCTCCCACAGGGGGCGCCTACAATGAGCAGTTCTTC; cdr3_aa: CASSPTGGAYNEQFF; j_call: TRBJ2-1; d_call: TRBD1; v_call: TRBV18; clone_size: -
cdr3_nt: TGTGCCAGCGACGGACTAGCGGGAGTGTATTTT; cdr3_aa: CASDGLAGVYF; j_call: TRBJ2-3; d_call: TRBD2; v_call: TRBV9; clone_size: -
cdr3_nt: TGTGCCAGCAGAAAGGGAGGGACCGGGGAGCTGTTTTTT; cdr3_aa: CASRKGGTGELFF; j_call: TRBJ2-2; d_call: TRBD2; v_call: TRBV5-4; clone_size: -